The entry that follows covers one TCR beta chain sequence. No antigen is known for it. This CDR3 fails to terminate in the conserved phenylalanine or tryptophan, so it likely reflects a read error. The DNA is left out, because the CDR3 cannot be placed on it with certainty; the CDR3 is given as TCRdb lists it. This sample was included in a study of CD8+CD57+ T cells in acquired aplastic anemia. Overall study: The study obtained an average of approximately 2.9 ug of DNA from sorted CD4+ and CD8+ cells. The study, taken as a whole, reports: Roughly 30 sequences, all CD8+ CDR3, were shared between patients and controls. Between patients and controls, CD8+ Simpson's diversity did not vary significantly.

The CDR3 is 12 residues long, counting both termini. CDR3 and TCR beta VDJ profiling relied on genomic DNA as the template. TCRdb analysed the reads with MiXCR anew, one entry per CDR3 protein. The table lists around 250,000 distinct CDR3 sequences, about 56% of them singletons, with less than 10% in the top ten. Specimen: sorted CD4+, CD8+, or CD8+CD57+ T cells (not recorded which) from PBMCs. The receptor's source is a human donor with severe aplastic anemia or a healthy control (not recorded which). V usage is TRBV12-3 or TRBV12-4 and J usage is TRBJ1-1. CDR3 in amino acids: CASSPWAAGGFV.